This T cell receptor (beta chain) was retrieved from a study of T-cell memory formation after mild COVID-19 (dated by TCRdb to 2020 to 2022). Context from the whole study: Most TCR sequence clusters were specific to one of the two donors. In a couple of donors, T-cell clones that expanded and contracted after mild COVID-19 were tracked by sequencing TCRalpha and TCRbeta repertoires over time. Two young, previously healthy adult volunteers, one female and one male, were included in the cohort.

Sequencing was carried out with an Illumina NovaSeq 6000. TCRalpha and TCRbeta cDNA libraries were built by 5'RACE with constant-segment primers, adding sample barcodes and unique molecular identifiers. Trizol reagent was used to extract RNA from every sample. Library amplification was performed in two PCR steps, and a second sample barcode and Illumina TruSeq adapters were introduced in the second step. Sequencing of the libraries was done on an Illumina NovaSeq, producing 2 x 150 bp paired-end reads. The original methods were these. The reads were demultiplexed and collapsed into UMI-guided consensus sequences using migec v1.2.7. Using mixcr v2.1.11, UMI consensuses were aligned to TRA and TRB V and J templates and then assembled into clonotypes. Clonotypes were classified as expanded or contracted when called significant by both edgeR and NoisET, with noise models trained on biological replicates. For edgeR calls, a false discovery rate-adjusted p below 0.01 and a log2 fold-change threshold of 1 were applied. As an exploratory analysis of dynamics, max-normalized trajectories of the 1000 most abundant clonotypes were examined by PCA with hierarchical clustering. Separately sequenced CD4+ and CD8+ repertoires were used to assign the CD4 or CD8 phenotype of responding clones. The public reads were run again by TCRdb, first through fastp at Q25 and then through MiXCR, and only productive beta chains were kept. Every entry covers one CDR3 protein and lists the most common genes and DNA from its rows. TCRdb's processing, not the study's, gives the V and J calls here. This sample holds more than 250,000 distinct CDR3 sequences; 15% to 20% were observed only once. Jointly, the top ten make up approximately 23% of the sample.

Beyond this particular receptor, the publication reports: The study covered only a couple of mild cases, and larger cohorts including severe cases with pre-infection samples were considered necessary. Contracting CD4+ clones turned up mainly in the CM and EM memory subsets, whereas EMRA was where CD8+ clones were enriched. Some responding clones were detected in pre-infection memory, suggesting pre-existing cross-reactive memory T cells joined the SARS-CoV-2 response. Balanced CD4/CD8 phenotypes were observed for clones contracting from day 15 to 85, whereas a bias towards CD4+ was observed for a second wave of clones expanding from day 15 to 37. The second-wave clones that peaked on day 37 were not confirmed to be SARS-CoV-2 specific.

V and J are truncated by 4 bases and 10 bases respectively, leaving an intervening sequence of 11 bases. Inclusive of the bounding cysteine and phenylalanine, the CDR3 is 11 residues long. CDR3 DNA is the only sequence kept; it has 33 bases, read in frame from the first base. Reading the germline V gene gives CDR1 SGHAT and CDR2 FQNNGV. Ficoll-Paque density gradient centrifugation was the method used to isolate PBMCs. Concerning this clonotype itself: The antigen this receptor binds is unknown. No much larger clone is present one base from it, and per-base qualities are unavailable.

The sequencing input was PBMCs or a T cell subset sorted from them (not recorded which). The chain joins TRBV11-2 to TRBJ2-7; the D gene remains uncertain. This receptor was obtained from a man aged 18 to 30 who had mild COVID-19 (a few samples of this study predate the infection). The sample titles of this study are shuffled in the database, so cell type and time point are left out; the donor was told from shared clones. The nucleotides read TGTGCCAGCAGCTCCGTAGGGTACCAGTACTTC. Its protein is CASSSVGYQYF.